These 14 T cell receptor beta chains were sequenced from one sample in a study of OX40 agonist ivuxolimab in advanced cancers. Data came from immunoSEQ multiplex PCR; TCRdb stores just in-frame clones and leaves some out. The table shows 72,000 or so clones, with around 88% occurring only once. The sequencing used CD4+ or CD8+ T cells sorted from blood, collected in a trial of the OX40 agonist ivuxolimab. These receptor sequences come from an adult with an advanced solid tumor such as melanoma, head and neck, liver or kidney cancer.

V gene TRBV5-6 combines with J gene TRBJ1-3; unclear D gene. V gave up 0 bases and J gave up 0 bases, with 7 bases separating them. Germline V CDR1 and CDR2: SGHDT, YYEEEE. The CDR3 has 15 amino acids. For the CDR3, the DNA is TGTGCCAGCAGCTTGGCGCGGAACTCTGGAAACACCATATATTTT. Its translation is CASSLARNSGNTIYF.

The CDR3 is CASRQTSGRGDTQYF. The CDR3 coding sequence is TGTGCCAGCAGACAGACTAGCGGGAGAGGGGATACGCAGTATTTT. The V and J genes are TRBV7-6 and TRBJ2-3; TRBD2 matches 12 bases. Germline CDR1 and CDR2: SGHVS and FNYEAQ. V was clipped by 6 bases and J by 6 bases; unmatched bases: 7. The CDR3 covers 15 residues.

The CDR3 protein is CAWRTAAYNEQFF. As DNA, the CDR3 is TGTGCCTGGAGAACGGCAGCCTACAATGAGCAGTTCTTC. The chain is built from TRBV30 and TRBJ2-1; D is unresolved. Germline loops: CDR1 GTSNPN, CDR2 SVGIG (reference sequence). The CDR3 runs to 13 residues. V was clipped by 3 bases and J by 2 bases, with 8 bases between them.

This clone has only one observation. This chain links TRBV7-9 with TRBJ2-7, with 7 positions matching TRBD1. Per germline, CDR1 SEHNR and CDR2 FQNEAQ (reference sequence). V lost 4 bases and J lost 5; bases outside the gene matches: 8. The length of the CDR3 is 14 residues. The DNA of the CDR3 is TGTGCCAGCAGCTCCTACGGACAGGCCCACGAGCAGTACTTC. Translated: CASSSYGQAHEQYF.

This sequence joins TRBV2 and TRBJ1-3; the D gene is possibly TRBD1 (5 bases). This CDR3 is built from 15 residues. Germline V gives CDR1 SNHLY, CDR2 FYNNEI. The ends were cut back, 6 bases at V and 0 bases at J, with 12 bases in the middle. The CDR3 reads CASRRQFLSGNTIYF. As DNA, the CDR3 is TGTGCCAGCAGGAGACAGTTCCTCTCTGGAAACACCATATATTTT.

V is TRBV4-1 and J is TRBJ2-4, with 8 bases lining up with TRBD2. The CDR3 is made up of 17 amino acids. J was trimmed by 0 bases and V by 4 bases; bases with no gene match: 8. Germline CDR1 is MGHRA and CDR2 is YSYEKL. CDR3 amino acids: CASSRIPSGLAKNIQYF. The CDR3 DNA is TGCGCCAGCAGCCGAATCCCTAGCGGGTTAGCCAAAAACATTCAGTACTTC.

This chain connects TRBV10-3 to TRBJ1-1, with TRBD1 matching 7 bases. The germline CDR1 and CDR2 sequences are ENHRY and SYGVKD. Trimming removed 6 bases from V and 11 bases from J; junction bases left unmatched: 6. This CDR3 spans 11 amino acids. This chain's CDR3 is CAIRRQGAAFF. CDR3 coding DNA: TGTGCCATCAGGAGACAGGGAGCGGCTTTCTTT.

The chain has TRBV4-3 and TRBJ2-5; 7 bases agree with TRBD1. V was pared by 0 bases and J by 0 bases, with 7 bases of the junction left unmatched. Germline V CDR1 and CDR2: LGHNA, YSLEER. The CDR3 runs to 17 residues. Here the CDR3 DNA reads TGCGCCAGCAGCCAAGACTTGACAGGGCAGTACCAAGAGACCCAGTACTTC. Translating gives CASSQDLTGQYQETQYF.

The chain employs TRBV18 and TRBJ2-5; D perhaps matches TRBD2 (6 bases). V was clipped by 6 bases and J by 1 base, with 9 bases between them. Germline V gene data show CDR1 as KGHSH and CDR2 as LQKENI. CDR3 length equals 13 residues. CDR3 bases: TGTGCCAGCTCCGGGACTGCCCAAGAGACCCAGTACTTC. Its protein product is CASSGTAQETQYF.

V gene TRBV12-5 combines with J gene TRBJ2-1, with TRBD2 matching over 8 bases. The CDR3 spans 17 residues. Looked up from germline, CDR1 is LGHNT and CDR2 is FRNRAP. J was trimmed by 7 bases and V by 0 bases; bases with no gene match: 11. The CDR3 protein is CASGLVLRAGESNEQFF. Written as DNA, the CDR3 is TGTGCTAGTGGTTTGGTACTAAGAGCGGGAGAGTCGAATGAGCAGTTCTTC.

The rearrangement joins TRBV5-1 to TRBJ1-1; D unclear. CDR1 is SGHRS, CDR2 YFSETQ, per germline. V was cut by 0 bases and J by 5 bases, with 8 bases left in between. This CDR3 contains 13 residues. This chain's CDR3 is CASSLDPDTEAFF. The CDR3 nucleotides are TGCGCCAGCAGCTTGGACCCGGATACTGAAGCTTTCTTT.

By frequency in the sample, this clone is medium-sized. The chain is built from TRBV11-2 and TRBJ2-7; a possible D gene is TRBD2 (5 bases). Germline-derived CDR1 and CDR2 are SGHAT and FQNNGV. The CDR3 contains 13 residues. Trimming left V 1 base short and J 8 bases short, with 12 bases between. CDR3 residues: CASSLAGPGKQYF. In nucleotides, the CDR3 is TGTGCCAGCAGCTTAGCCGGTCCGGGGAAGCAGTACTTC.

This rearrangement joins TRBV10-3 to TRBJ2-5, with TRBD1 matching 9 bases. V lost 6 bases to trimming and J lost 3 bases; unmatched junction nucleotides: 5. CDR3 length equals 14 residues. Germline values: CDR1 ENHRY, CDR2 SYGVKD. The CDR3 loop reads CAIRGQGSEETQYF. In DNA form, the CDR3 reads TGTGCCATCAGGGGACAGGGAAGTGAAGAGACCCAGTACTTC.

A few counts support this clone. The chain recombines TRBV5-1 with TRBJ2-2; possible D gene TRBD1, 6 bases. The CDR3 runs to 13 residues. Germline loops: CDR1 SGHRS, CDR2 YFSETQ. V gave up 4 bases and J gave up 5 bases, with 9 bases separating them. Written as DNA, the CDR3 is TGCGCCAGCAGCGACGGACAGACCGGGGAGCTGTTTTTT. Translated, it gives CASSDGQTGELFF.